The 15 T cell receptor beta chains presented below share a single source sample, sequenced in a study of shared clonotypes between healthy human individuals. Naive CD8 cells were CD45RO-negative, positively selected for CCR7, excluding terminally differentiated effector memory CD45RA+ cells. TCRdb's table, derived via immunoSEQ multiplex PCR, lists solely in-frame clones and lacks some. In the table there are about 700,000 clones, roughly nine tenths of which are singletons. The sequenced sample was naive CD8+ T cells sorted from blood. The source of these receptors is a man younger than 40 in good health.

This sequence joins TRBV14 and TRBJ2-5; D call uncertain. Germline-derived CDR1 and CDR2 are SGHDN and FVKESK. The V and J ends lost 1 base and 5 bases respectively, with 8 bases between them. This CDR3 is 13 amino acids long. CDR3 nucleotide sequence: TGTGCCAGCAGCCAAGTAACGCGGGAGACCCAGTACTTC. Residues: CASSQVTRETQYF.

The chain joins TRBV30 to TRBJ1-2; no definite D call. V was shortened by 3 bases and J by 8 bases, with 10 bases between the two germline ends. This CDR3 region has 11 residues. Germline V gene lookup returns CDR1 GTSNPN and CDR2 SVGIG (reference sequence). CDR3 sequence: CAWRGVQGYTF. Written as DNA, the CDR3 is TGTGCCTGGAGGGGTGTGCAGGGCTACACCTTC.

The gene calls are TRBV5-5 and TRBJ1-5; TRBD1 matches 7 bases. The germline V gene has CDR1 SGHKS and CDR2 YYEKEE (reference sequence). V shed 2 bases, J shed 0 bases, and the junction held 5 bases outside the gene matches. CDR3 length: 16 amino acids. This chain's CDR3 is CASSFGTDYSNQPQHF. The CDR3 DNA reads TGTGCCAGCAGCTTCGGGACAGATTATAGCAATCAGCCCCAGCATTTT.

The chain uses TRBV6-5 and TRBJ2-1, with TRBD1 matching over 11 bases. From germline, CDR1 is MNHEY and CDR2 SVGAGI. The CDR3 contains 14 residues. V was clipped by 5 bases and J by 8 bases; unmatched bases: 5. This CDR3 reads CASSKGQGDHEQFF. CDR3 nucleotides: TGTGCCAGCAGTAAGGGACAGGGGGACCATGAGCAGTTCTTC.

The J gene is TRBJ2-3, the V gene TRBV9; D not certain. The V and J ends lost 0 bases and 6 bases respectively, with 11 bases between them. CDR1 is SGDLS, CDR2 YYNGEE, per germline. The CDR3 runs 14 residues. CDR3 residues: CASSVENDPDTQYF. CDR3 DNA: TGTGCCAGCAGCGTAGAAAACGATCCGGATACGCAGTATTTT.

The chain joins TRBV28 to TRBJ2-2; D remains unclear. The germline gives CDR1 MDHEN, CDR2 SYDVKM. The CDR3 has 21 residues. V was cut by 2 bases and J by 2 bases, with 27 bases left in between. The CDR3 region is CASSLEDKISMEPINTGELFF. CDR3 coding DNA: TGTGCCAGCAGTTTAGAGGATAAGATTTCAATGGAACCGATAAACACCGGGGAGCTGTTTTTT.

The chain carries TRBV27 and TRBJ2-5; D call uncertain. The V gene's germline CDR1 is MNHEY and CDR2 SMNVEV (reference sequence). This CDR3 has 11 residues. With 7 bases removed from V and 5 bases from J, the gap between germline ends came to 8 bases. The CDR3 reads CASTHGETQYF. The CDR3 nucleotides are TGTGCCAGCACCCACGGGGAGACCCAGTACTTC.

This clone was detected once. The chain combines TRBV5-4 with TRBJ2-7; unclear D gene. Germline lookup yields CDR1 SGHNT and CDR2 YYREEE (reference sequence). This CDR3 is built from 12 residues. With 0 bases removed from V and 13 bases from J, the gap between germline ends came to 14 bases. CDR3 sequence: CASSLESGGEYF. The CDR3 DNA is TGTGCCAGCAGCTTGGAGTCCGGCGGCGAATACTTC.

CDR3 region: CASSPNRFTTYGYTF. CDR3 coding DNA: TGTGCCAGCTCACCAAATCGTTTCACGACCTATGGCTACACCTTC. The chain has TRBV18 and TRBJ1-2; D unresolved. Deletions cut 2 bases from V and 4 bases from J, with 14 bases between. Looked up from germline, CDR1 is KGHSH and CDR2 is LQKENI. The CDR3 extends over 15 amino acids.

The chain is built from TRBV5-1 and TRBJ2-7; the match to TRBD1 covers 9 bases. Per germline, CDR1 SGHRS and CDR2 YFSETQ. After removal of 0 bases from V and 3 bases from J, the junction contained 4 bases not matched to a gene. The CDR3 is 15 amino acids. For the CDR3, the DNA is TGCGCCAGCAGCTTGGGGGACAGGGTGCTCTACGAGCAGTACTTC. Protein product: CASSLGDRVLYEQYF.

This clone appeared a single time. J is TRBJ2-5 and V is TRBV4-1, with D tentatively TRBD2 (5 bases). Trimming removed 0 bases at V and 0 bases at J, with 11 bases between. Germline V gene lookup returns CDR1 MGHRA and CDR2 YSYEKL. This CDR3 comprises 16 residues. This chain's CDR3 is CASSQEGDPYQETQYF. The CDR3 DNA sequence: TGCGCCAGCAGCCAAGAGGGAGACCCGTACCAAGAGACCCAGTACTTC.

The chain uses TRBV5-4 and TRBJ2-1; 8 bases are shared with TRBD2. From germline, CDR1 is SGHNT and CDR2 YYREEE (reference sequence). The CDR3 consists of 14 residues. V was pared by 0 bases and J by 8 bases, with 4 bases of the junction left unmatched. Here the CDR3 DNA reads TGTGCCAGCAGCTTGGTACTAGCGGCGGATGAGCAGTTCTTC. Translating gives CASSLVLAADEQFF. The full variable domain, with the rest looked up from reference TRBV5-4 and TRBJ2-1, is ETGVTQSPTHLIKTRGQQVTLRCSSQSGHNTVSWYQQALGQGPQFIFQYYREEENGRGNFPPRFSGLQFPNYSSELNVNALELDDSALYLCASSLVLAADEQFFGPGTRLTVL.

In this sample, this clone turned up a few times. The chain has TRBV14 and TRBJ2-7, with 7 bases aligning to TRBD2. The CDR3 loop spans 13 amino acids. Germline values: CDR1 SGHDN, CDR2 FVKESK. V was clipped by 1 base and J by 7 bases; unmatched bases: 4. The CDR3 loop is CASSQVHGGEQYF. The CDR3 DNA sequence: TGTGCCAGCAGCCAAGTCCACGGGGGGGAGCAGTACTTC.

V and J are TRBV11-2 and TRBJ2-1, with D hard to call. The CDR3 is made up of 15 amino acids. Germline V gene lookup returns CDR1 SGHAT and CDR2 FQNNGV. The germline V and J ends were trimmed by 0 bases and 6 bases, with 12 bases remaining between them. CDR3 amino acids: CASSLDPPPGNEQFF. In DNA form, the CDR3 reads TGTGCCAGCAGCTTAGATCCCCCCCCTGGCAATGAGCAGTTCTTC.

As to this clone: Other DNA sequences of this sample code for an identical CDR3. This rearrangement joins TRBV7-8 to TRBJ1-5, with no clear D. This CDR3 has 14 amino acids. Trimming stripped 5 bases from V and 0 bases from J, with 8 bases between. CDR1 and CDR2 (germline): SGHVS, FQNEAQ. CDR3 region: CASSSGVSNQPQHF. Written as DNA, the CDR3 is TGTGCCAGCAGCAGCGGGGTTAGCAATCAGCCCCAGCATTTT. Complete variable domain (other parts from reference TRBV7-8 and TRBJ1-5): GAGVSQSPRYKVAKRGQDVALRCDPISGHVSLFWYQQALGQGPEFLTYFQNEAQLDKSGLPSDRFFAERPEGSVSTLKIQRTQQEDSAVYLCASSSGVSNQPQHFGDGTRLSIL.